Listed below are T cell receptor beta chains from one sample, sequenced in a study of blood T cell repertoires in COVID-19. Sequenced by immunoSEQ multiplex PCR; TCRdb stores in-frame clones only, minus some. The table includes some 96,000 clones, about 90% detected once. The source material was peripheral blood. These TCRs come from a man aged 25-40 years in a cohort sampled during active COVID-19. The CDR3 runs from the conserved cysteine through the conserved F or W. The order of the fields is J gene, V gene, clone size, D gene, CDR3 DNA, CDR3 protein. A D gene is named only where the DNA matches it firmly. The size field is filled for only some rows; it gives once, few, many or a size class.

j_gene: TRBJ1-6; v_gene: TRBV13; abundance: -; d_gene: -; CDR3nt: TGTGCCAGCAGCTTAACCGGAGAGAATTCACCCCTCCACTTT; CDR3aa: CASSLTGENSPLHF
j_gene: TRBJ1-6; v_gene: TRBV5-4; abundance: once; d_gene: -; CDR3nt: TGTGCCAGCAGCTTAAGGGGGGGAGACTCTCCACCCCTCCACTTT; CDR3aa: CASSLRGGDSPPLHF
j_gene: TRBJ1-5; v_gene: TRBV7-9; abundance: few; d_gene: TRBD1; CDR3nt: TGTGCCAGCAGCCGCTGGCAGGGGGCGAGGGGTGGTCAGCCCCAGCATTTT; CDR3aa: CASSRWQGARGGQPQHF
j_gene: TRBJ2-2; v_gene: TRBV9; abundance: -; d_gene: TRBD1; CDR3nt: TGTGCCAGCAGCGTCACAGGGGGCGATTTGGGGGAGCTGTTTTTT; CDR3aa: CASSVTGGDLGELFF
j_gene: TRBJ1-2; v_gene: TRBV6-5; abundance: -; d_gene: TRBD1; CDR3nt: TGTGCCAGCAGCCAGACAGGGGACTATGGCTACACCTTC; CDR3aa: CASSQTGDYGYTF
j_gene: TRBJ1-2; v_gene: TRBV6-5; abundance: once; d_gene: TRBD1; CDR3nt: TGTGCCAGCACCCCGGACAGGGGGAACTATGGCTACACCTTC; CDR3aa: CASTPDRGNYGYTF
j_gene: TRBJ1-2; v_gene: TRBV19; abundance: -; d_gene: -; CDR3nt: TGTGCCAGTAGTATCGTGGCAGGGGACTATGGCTACACCTTC; CDR3aa: CASSIVAGDYGYTF
j_gene: TRBJ1-4; v_gene: TRBV5-1; abundance: -; d_gene: -; CDR3nt: TGCGCCAGCAGCTTGACGCCATCGGGACAAAATGAAAAACTGTTTTTT; CDR3aa: CASSLTPSGQNEKLFF
j_gene: TRBJ2-5; v_gene: TRBV11-2; abundance: -; d_gene: -; CDR3nt: TGTGCCAGCAGCTCAAGACAGGAACAGTACTTC; CDR3aa: CASSSRQEQYF
j_gene: TRBJ2-1; v_gene: TRBV3-1/TRBV3-2; abundance: -; d_gene: -; CDR3nt: TGTGCCAGCAGCCAAGATCCGGGGATTTCGAGGGATGAGCAGTTCTTC; CDR3aa: CASSQDPGISRDEQFF
j_gene: TRBJ1-2; v_gene: TRBV6-5; abundance: -; d_gene: -; CDR3nt: TGTGCCAGCAGTTACTCAACCCAGGGGTATGGCTACACCTTC; CDR3aa: CASSYSTQGYGYTF